The clone carrying this T cell receptor (beta chain) was counted at least ten times. The CDR3 spans 12 residues. Trimming shortened V by 6 bases and J by 4 bases, and 7 bases separated the two germline ends. CDR1 is MNHNY and CDR2 is SVGAGI in the germline V gene (reference sequence). This sample is drawn from a study of blood T cells in healthy people across ages. Primers used in a second PCR of roughly 7 to 12 cycles were a sample-barcoded 5' primer and a J-beta primer mix. TCRdb re-called the 5' RACE reads with MiXCR, one entry per CDR3 protein. This sample has fewer than 600,000 distinct CDR3 sequences; about 27% occur once, and the top ten carry over 3.5%. This sample also appeared in a second study, on T cells of mothers and their children.

The sample consisted of blood. The receptor was derived from a boy younger than 10 in good health. The V and J genes are TRBV6-6 and TRBJ1-3; no reliable D call. CDR3 DNA sequence: TGTGCCAGCAGCTATTCGGGAAACACCATATATTTT. The encoded protein is CASSYSGNTIYF.